The 14 T cell receptor beta chains below were found in one sample sequenced in a study of blood T cell repertoires in COVID-19. Measured with immunoSEQ multiplex PCR; TCRdb has only the in-frame clones, and not every one. The table lists 100,000 to 150,000 clones, more than 85% of them singletons. Sequencing input: peripheral blood. The receptor source for this set is a man between 60 and 75 years old with COVID-19, enrolled during active disease.

The chain combines TRBV5-1 with TRBJ1-2; 7 bases are a match to TRBD1. CDR3 length equals 15 residues. Germline CDR1 SGHRS, CDR2 YFSETQ. Trimming removed 0 bases from V and 4 bases from J; junction bases left unmatched: 6. For the CDR3, the DNA is TGCGCCAGCAGCTTGGAAGGGGGCAGTGTCTATGGCTACACCTTC. Amino acids: CASSLEGGSVYGYTF. The full variable domain, in which reference TRBV5-1 and TRBJ1-2 provide the parts outside the CDR3, is KAGVTQTPRYLIKTRGQQVTLSCSPISGHRSVSWYQQTPGQGLQFLFEYFSETQRNKGNFPGRFSGRQFSNSRSEMNVSTLELGDSALYLCASSLEGGSVYGYTFGSGTRLTVV.

The chain is built from TRBV11-3 and TRBJ2-3; 8 bases map to TRBD2. J gave up 5 bases and V 5 bases, and 12 bases lay outside the gene matches. Germline V gives CDR1 SGHNT, CDR2 YENEEA. The CDR3 is 16 residues long. The CDR3 region is CASSVGGGLVGDTQYF. The CDR3 DNA follows: TGTGCCAGCAGCGTCGGGGGGGGACTAGTGGGAGATACGCAGTATTTT.

V is TRBV11-3 and J is TRBJ1-1, with 10 bases aligning to TRBD1. The CDR3 runs 15 residues. Germline V CDR1 and CDR2: SGHNT, YENEEA. The V gene end was trimmed by 5 bases and the J gene end by 2 bases; junction bases not matched to a gene: 5. DNA of the CDR3: TGTGCCAGCAGCCTGGGACAGGGGTTAAACACTGAAGCTTTCTTT. Encoded protein: CASSLGQGLNTEAFF.

This chain connects TRBV4-1 to TRBJ1-2, with D perhaps matching TRBD1 (5 bases). Germline V lookup: CDR1 MGHRA, CDR2 YSYEKL. This CDR3 has 14 residues. With 4 bases removed from V and 4 bases from J, the gap between germline ends came to 13 bases. CDR3 region: CASSPSQGFYGYTF. In nucleotides, the CDR3 is TGCGCCAGCAGCCCTTCCCAGGGATTCTATGGCTACACCTTC.

The chain has TRBV6-5 and TRBJ1-2; 8 bases align to TRBD1. The CDR3 consists of 13 residues. V was clipped by 7 bases and J by 4 bases; unmatched bases: 5. Germline-derived CDR1 and CDR2 are MNHEY and SVGAGI. The CDR3 nucleotides read TGTGCCAGCACCGGACAGGGCGTCTATGGCTACACCTTC. It codes for CASTGQGVYGYTF.

The chain couples TRBV3-1 (or the pseudogene TRBV3-2) to TRBJ2-5; 12 positions agree with TRBD2. This CDR3 spans 17 amino acids. The trim removed 0 bases at V and 1 base at J, leaving 3 bases unmatched. CDR1 and CDR2 from the germline V gene are LGHDT and YNNKEL (reference sequence). CDR3 bases: TGTGCCAGCAGCCAAGATCGACTAGCGGGAGCCCAAGAGACCCAGTACTTC. It encodes CASSQDRLAGAQETQYF.

This sequence joins TRBV30 and TRBJ1-3; TRBD1 might be the D (5 bases). The CDR3 spans 15 residues. The germline CDR1 and CDR2 sequences are GTSNPN and SVGIG (reference sequence). The germline V and J ends were trimmed by 2 bases and 5 bases, with 16 bases remaining between them. CDR3 in DNA: TGTGCCTGGAGTTTTACCGGGACTACTCGAAACACCATATATTTT. Protein product: CAWSFTGTTRNTIYF.

The rearrangement uses TRBV12-3 or TRBV12-4 and TRBJ2-7; 8 bases map to TRBD1. This CDR3 spans 13 amino acids. V gave up 6 bases and J gave up 6 bases; unmatched junction bases: 7. In DNA form, the CDR3 reads TGTGCCAGCAGCCGGGGACAGGCGGGCGAGCAGTACTTC. Residues: CASSRGQAGEQYF.

The rearrangement links TRBV9 to TRBJ1-2; D may be TRBD1 (6 bases). From germline, CDR1 is SGDLS and CDR2 YYNGEE. The CDR3 contains 17 residues. With 3 bases removed from V and 4 bases from J, the gap between germline ends came to 22 bases. The CDR3 region is CASSGAPSGDRLYGYTF. The DNA for the CDR3 is TGTGCCAGCAGCGGAGCCCCTTCAGGGGACCGCCTCTATGGCTACACCTTC. Looking up the rest from reference TRBV9 and TRBJ1-2 gives the full variable domain: DSGVTQTPKHLITATGQRVTLRCSPRSGDLSVYWYQQSLDQGLQFLIQYYNGEERAKGNILERFSAQQFPDLHSELNLSSLELGDSALYFCASSGAPSGDRLYGYTFGSGTRLTVV.

V and J are TRBV7-8 and TRBJ2-2; TRBD1 is a possible D gene (5 bases). Germline CDR1 reads SGHVS; CDR2 reads FQNEAQ. This CDR3 comprises 16 residues. V was shortened by 0 bases and J by 1 base, with 9 bases between the two germline ends. CDR3 sequence (DNA): TGTGCCAGCAGCTTAGCGACAGCGTTGAACACCGGGGAGCTGTTTTTT. It yields the protein CASSLATALNTGELFF. Drawing the rest from reference TRBV7-8 and TRBJ2-2, the complete variable domain is GAGVSQSPRYKVAKRGQDVALRCDPISGHVSLFWYQQALGQGPEFLTYFQNEAQLDKSGLPSDRFFAERPEGSVSTLKIQRTQQEDSAVYLCASSLATALNTGELFFGEGSRLTVL.

The chain couples TRBV10-1 to TRBJ2-3; maybe TRBD2 (5 bases). CDR1 WNHNN and CDR2 SYGVQD come from the germline V gene (reference sequence). Trimming shortened V by 2 bases and J by 3 bases, and 21 bases separated the two germline ends. This CDR3 has 18 residues. The CDR3 region is CASSETDSGSPGTDTQYF. The DNA for the CDR3 is TGCGCCAGCAGTGAGACCGACTCAGGCTCCCCGGGGACAGATACGCAGTATTTT.

The chain joins TRBV6-5 to TRBJ2-1; 8 bases are shared with TRBD1. The V gene end was trimmed by 2 bases and the J gene end by 2 bases; junction bases not matched to a gene: 2. This CDR3 has 15 residues. Germline V lookup: CDR1 MNHEY, CDR2 SVGAGI. CDR3 coding DNA: TGTGCCAGCAGTTACGGGACAGGAGCCTACAATGAGCAGTTCTTC. Protein sequence: CASSYGTGAYNEQFF.

V usage is TRBV11-3 and J usage is TRBJ1-1; 8 bases agree with TRBD1. Germline CDR1 reads SGHNT; CDR2 reads YENEEA. The CDR3 extends over 13 amino acids. V was pared by 5 bases and J by 4 bases, with 3 bases of the junction left unmatched. CDR3 in amino acids: CASSPTGGTEAFF. Here the CDR3 DNA reads TGTGCCAGCAGCCCCACAGGGGGCACTGAAGCTTTCTTT.

The chain uses TRBV19 and TRBJ2-1; 8 bases map to TRBD1. Unmatched junction bases numbered 13, after V lost 5 bases and J lost 7 bases. Germline V gene sequence: CDR1 LNHDA, CDR2 SQIVND (reference sequence). CDR3 length: 16 amino acids. This chain's CDR3 is CASSPLTGGSRNEQFF. The CDR3 DNA is TGTGCCAGTAGTCCACTTACAGGGGGGAGTAGGAATGAGCAGTTCTTC.